This record concerns one T cell receptor (beta chain) sequence. The protocol was immunoSEQ multiplex PCR, while the TCRdb copy is restricted to in-frame clones and leaves out a portion. The sample carries 250,000 to 300,000 clones, about 90% recorded once. The data stem from a study of cytomegalovirus exposure and HLA in healthy donors. This CDR3 is built from 15 residues. V was shortened by 1 base and J by 4 bases, with 16 bases between the two germline ends. CDR1 and CDR2 from the germline V gene are GTSNPN and SVGIG (reference sequence). The source of this sequence is a woman aged 18-30 years in good health and CMV-seronegative. The chain has TRBV30 and TRBJ2-5; tentatively, D is TRBD2 (6 bases). The specimen was PBMCs. The CDR3 loop reads CAWSAGTSGGETQYF. For the CDR3, the DNA is TGTGCCTGGAGTGCAGGGACTTCGGGCGGAGAGACCCAGTACTTC. Combining the CDR3 with reference TRBV30 and TRBJ2-5 gives the whole variable domain SQTIHQWPATLVQPVGSPLSLECTVEGTSNPNLYWYRQAAGRGLQLLFYSVGIGQISSEVPQNLSASRPQDRQFILSSKKLLLSDSGFYLCAWSAGTSGGETQYFGPGTRLLVL.